A selection of T cell receptor beta chains follows, all from one sample in a study of blood T cell repertoires in COVID-19. Assay: immunoSEQ multiplex PCR; the TCRdb copy retains only in-frame clones and omits some. The repertoire has 110,000 or so clones, around 85% of them found once; the top ten carry 2% to 3%. Specimen: peripheral blood. The receptor source for this set is a man in his forties or fifties with acute or convalescent COVID-19. The CDR3 runs from the conserved cysteine through the conserved F or W. A D gene is named only where the DNA matches it firmly. Some rows have no size entry. The others give once, few or many, or a class for an expanded clone.

V gene,clone size,J gene,D gene,CDR3 DNA,CDR3 protein
TRBV7-9,NA,TRBJ2-1,TRBD2,TGTGCCAGCAGCAGGACTAGCGGGAAGGGTAATGAGCAGTTCTTC,CASSRTSGKGNEQFF
TRBV2,once,TRBJ2-7,NA,TGTGCCAGCAGAGGTGCGGTGCGAGCCTACGAGCAGTACTTC,CASRGAVRAYEQYF
TRBV4-1,NA,TRBJ1-1,TRBD1,TGCGCCAGCAGCCTTTTTGGGACAGGAGAAACTGAAGCTTTCTTT,CASSLFGTGETEAFF
TRBV28,NA,TRBJ2-7,NA,TGTGCCAGCAGCGACAGTGCCCTCAAGCAGTACTTC,CASSDSALKQYF
TRBV9,NA,TRBJ2-2,TRBD2,TGTGCCAGCAGCGTAGGACTAGCGCCCGGGGAGCTGTTTTTT,CASSVGLAPGELFF
TRBV2,NA,TRBJ1-4,NA,TGTGCCAGCAGTGGTCAGCCTCCCGGGGCAACTAATGAAAAACTGTTTTTT,CASSGQPPGATNEKLFF
TRBV5-1,NA,TRBJ1-2,TRBD1,TGCGCCAGCAGCGACAGACAGGGGCATTCTGGCTACACCTTC,CASSDRQGHSGYTF
TRBV4-1,NA,TRBJ1-3,NA,TGCGCCAGCAGCCAAGAAGGAGGTTATACAGCAGCCGAAAACCGAAACACCATATATTTT,CASSQEGGYTAAENRNTIYF
TRBV19,NA,TRBJ2-5,NA,TGTGCCAGTAGTATTGGGCCCTCGTTGACGGAGACCCAGTACTTC,CASSIGPSLTETQYF
TRBV5-5,NA,TRBJ2-3,NA,TGTGCCAGCAGCTGGTGGGGGCTAGCTGAACCTTCTAGCACAGATACGCAGTATTTT,CASSWWGLAEPSSTDTQYF
TRBV28,NA,TRBJ1-2,NA,TGTGCCAGCAGTTTAAACGGGAACTATGGCTACACCTTC,CASSLNGNYGYTF
TRBV5-1,NA,TRBJ1-1,NA,TGCGCCAGCAGCTTGGGGGGCCCTAAGAACACTGAAGCTTTCTTT,CASSLGGPKNTEAFF
TRBV27,NA,TRBJ1-1,NA,TGTGCCAGCAGCCCGGGGTCCGTGAACACTGAAGCTTTCTTT,CASSPGSVNTEAFF
TRBV5-1,NA,TRBJ2-2,TRBD2,TGCGCCAGCAGTTACTCCGGGACTAGCCTTTTTGGCACCGGGGAGCTGTTTTTT,CASSYSGTSLFGTGELFF
TRBV15,NA,TRBJ1-3,NA,TGTGCCACCAGCAGAGGCCCAGGCGAGGGAAACACCATATATTTT,CATSRGPGEGNTIYF
TRBV19,NA,TRBJ2-7,TRBD1,TGTGCCAGTAGTCCCAGGGACAGGGGGCCATCCTACGAGCAGTACTTC,CASSPRDRGPSYEQYF
TRBV16,few,TRBJ1-2,NA,TGTGCCAGCAGCCAAAACAGGGATGGCTACACCTTC,CASSQNRDGYTF
TRBV28,NA,TRBJ1-5,TRBD1,TGTGCCAGCAGTTTTGGGACAGGGATTAGCAATCAGCCCCAGCATTTT,CASSFGTGISNQPQHF
TRBV9,NA,TRBJ2-5,NA,TGTGCCAGCTCCAACGGGGGTAATCGACAAGAGACCCAGTACTTC,CASSNGGNRQETQYF
TRBV15,NA,TRBJ2-4,NA,TGTGCCACCAGCAGAGAGAACAGGCCCAGGAACATTCAGTACTTC,CATSRENRPRNIQYF
TRBV15,NA,TRBJ1-2,NA,TGTGCCACCAGCAGAGATCGGGGTGCGGACTATGGCTACACCTTC,CATSRDRGADYGYTF
TRBV10-2,NA,TRBJ2-7,TRBD1,TGCGCCAGCAGTGAGCCGGCCGGGACAGGCGTTTCCTACGAGCAGTACTTC,CASSEPAGTGVSYEQYF
TRBV12-2,NA,TRBJ1-5,NA,TGTGCAAGTCGCGCCGCGCAGGGGGAAGGCGGTCAGCCCCAGCATTTT,CASRAAQGEGGQPQHF
TRBV5-5,NA,TRBJ1-6,NA,TGTGCCAGCAGCTTGAGCGGACCACCCCTCCACTTT,CASSLSGPPLHF
TRBV9,NA,TRBJ1-6,TRBD1,TGTGCCAGCAGCGGGACAGGAACTGAAAATTCACCCCTCCACTTT,CASSGTGTENSPLHF
TRBV5-4,few,TRBJ2-1,TRBD2,TGTGCCAGCCGATACTATAGCGGGGGGGGCCCCTACAATGAGCAGTTCTTC,CASRYYSGGGPYNEQFF
TRBV13,NA,TRBJ2-2,NA,TGTGCCAGCAGCCCCCATACTAGGCATCTAGGGACCGGGGAGCTGTTTTTT,CASSPHTRHLGTGELFF
TRBV28,NA,TRBJ2-6,NA,TGTGCCAGCAGTCTTGGACAAACTGGGGCCAACGTCCTGACTTTC,CASSLGQTGANVLTF
TRBV7-3,NA,TRBJ2-3,TRBD2,TGTGCCAGCAGCTCCGGGACTAGCGGAACAGATACGCAGTATTTT,CASSSGTSGTDTQYF
TRBV10-2,NA,TRBJ1-3,NA,TGCGCCAGCTGCGGGGCCAGCAAGAGCTCTGGAAACACCATATATTTT,CASCGASKSSGNTIYF
TRBV15,NA,TRBJ2-7,TRBD1,TGTGCCACCAGCAGTACCAGGGGGCTGGAGCAGTACTTC,CATSSTRGLEQYF
TRBV6-4,once,TRBJ1-4,TRBD1,TGTGCCAGCAGCGCAGGGGGTACAACTAATGAAAAACTGTTTTTT,CASSAGGTTNEKLFF
TRBV2,NA,TRBJ1-4,TRBD1,TGTGCCAGCAGCCTGACTCAGGGGGCTAATGAAAAACTGTTTTTT,CASSLTQGANEKLFF
TRBV3-1/TRBV3-2,NA,TRBJ2-4,NA,TGTGCCAGCAGCCAAGAAGGGGGAAACATTCAGTACTTC,CASSQEGGNIQYF
TRBV7-8,NA,TRBJ2-1,NA,TGTGCCAGCAGCGTCATGGGAGGACTATCCTACAATGAGCAGTTCTTC,CASSVMGGLSYNEQFF
TRBV2,NA,TRBJ2-1,TRBD2,TGTGCCAGCATCTCTTTAGCGGGGGGGCCCAATGAGCAGTTCTTC,CASISLAGGPNEQFF
TRBV1,few,TRBJ1-5,NA,TGCACCAGCAGCCATCCCCTGGACAGGGAAAAACAGCCCCAGCATTTT,CTSSHPLDREKQPQHF
TRBV30,NA,TRBJ2-7,TRBD1,TGTGCCGGTTACAGGGGAGCCAACGAGCAGTACTTC,CAGYRGANEQYF
TRBV10-3,NA,TRBJ1-1,TRBD1,TGTGCCATCAGCACGCGGGACAGATTAATGAACACTGAAGCTTTCTTT,CAISTRDRLMNTEAFF
TRBV9,NA,TRBJ2-5,TRBD2,TGTGCCAGCAGCCGCGGGGGGACTAGCGGGGGCCACCAAGAGACCCAGTACTTC,CASSRGGTSGGHQETQYF
TRBV7-3,few,TRBJ2-2,TRBD1,TGTGCCAGCAGCTGGACAGGCGCCGACGGGGAGCTGTTTTTT,CASSWTGADGELFF
TRBV6-6,once,TRBJ2-7,TRBD1,TGTGCCAGCAGTAAGGGGGCGCCCCTCTACGAGCAGTACTTC,CASSKGAPLYEQYF
TRBV5-6,many,TRBJ2-2,TRBD1,TGTGCCAGCAGCTTTTATATGCGACAGGGGAGGTCCACCGGGGAGCTGTTTTTT,CASSFYMRQGRSTGELFF
TRBV6-1,NA,TRBJ2-5,NA,TGTGCCAGCAGTGTAGCTATCGGAGAGACCCAGTACTTC,CASSVAIGETQYF
TRBV7-3,NA,TRBJ2-2,TRBD2,TGTGCCAGCAGCTCGTATATAGCGGGAGTGACCGGGGAGCTGTTTTTT,CASSSYIAGVTGELFF
TRBV19,few,TRBJ1-1,TRBD1,TGTGCCACTACAGGGGGTTTACACACTGAAGCTTTCTTT,CATTGGLHTEAFF
TRBV7-8,once,TRBJ2-7,NA,TGTGCCAGCAGCACACAGGGCCGGGCCTACGAGCAGTACTTC,CASSTQGRAYEQYF
TRBV5-6,few,TRBJ2-7,TRBD1,TGTGCCAGCAGCCGGGACAGGGGGCAATACGAGCAGTACTTC,CASSRDRGQYEQYF
TRBV28,NA,TRBJ2-5,NA,TGTGCCAGCAGTTACCCGAACCCTACAGGGTTACGGGAGGTGGATCAAGAGACCCAGTACTTC,CASSYPNPTGLREVDQETQYF